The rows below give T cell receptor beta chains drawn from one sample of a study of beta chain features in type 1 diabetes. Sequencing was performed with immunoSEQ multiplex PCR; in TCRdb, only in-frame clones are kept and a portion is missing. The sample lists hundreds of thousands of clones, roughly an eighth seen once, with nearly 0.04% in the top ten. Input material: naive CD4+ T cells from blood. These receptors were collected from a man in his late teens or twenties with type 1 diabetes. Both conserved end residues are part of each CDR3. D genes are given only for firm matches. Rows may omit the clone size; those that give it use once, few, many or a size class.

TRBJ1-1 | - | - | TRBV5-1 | TGCGCCAGCAGCTTGATGGGGGGCACTGAAGCTTTCTTT | CASSLMGGTEAFF
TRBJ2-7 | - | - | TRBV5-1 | TGCGCCAGCAGCATCCGAGCGAGCGGCCCTCGTACATCCTACGAGCAGTACTTC | CASSIRASGPRTSYEQYF
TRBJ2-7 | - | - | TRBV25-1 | TGTGCCAGCAGTGATGTGATGGGGGGACAGCCTTGTGTCTTC | CASSDVMGGQPCVF
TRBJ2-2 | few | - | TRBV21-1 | TGTGCCAGCAGTTCCGATTTCACCGGGGAGCTGTTTTTT | CASSSDFTGELFF
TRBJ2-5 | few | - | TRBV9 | TGTGCCAGCAGCTCCCTTGGGACCGAACAAGAGACCCAGTACTTC | CASSSLGTEQETQYF
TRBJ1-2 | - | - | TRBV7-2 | TGTGCCAGCAGCTTAGTGGCAGGCAACTATGGCTACACCTTC | CASSLVAGNYGYTF
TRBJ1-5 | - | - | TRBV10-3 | TGTGCCATCAGGGAGGGGCTGTCCAATCAGCCCCAGCATTTT | CAIREGLSNQPQHF
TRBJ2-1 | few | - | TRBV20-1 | TGCAGTGCTAGAGATCGTAATGAGCAGTTCTTC | CSARDRNEQFF
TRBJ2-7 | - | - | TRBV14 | TGTGCCAGCAGCCGACTTTTCCGGACTCAGTACGAGCAGTACTTC | CASSRLFRTQYEQYF
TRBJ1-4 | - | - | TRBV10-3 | TGTGCCATCAGTGAGTCTACAGGGTCAGAACTGTTTTTT | CAISESTGSELFF
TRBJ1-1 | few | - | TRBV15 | TGTGCCACCAGCAGAGATGATTGGGACATGATCACTGAAGCTTTCTTT | CATSRDDWDMITEAFF
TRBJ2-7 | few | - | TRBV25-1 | TGTGCCAGCAGTGAGTTGGGGGGGCCCTACGAGCAGTACTTC | CASSELGGPYEQYF
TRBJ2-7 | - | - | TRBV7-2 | TGTGCCAGCAGCTTAAGGGGCACGACCTCCTCCGAGCAGTACTTC | CASSLRGTTSSEQYF
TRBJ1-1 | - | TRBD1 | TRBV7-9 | TGTGCCAGCAGCCTCCAGGGGGCCGCGAACACTGAAGCTTTCTTT | CASSLQGAANTEAFF
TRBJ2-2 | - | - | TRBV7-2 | TGTGCCAGCAGCACGCCCTTGGGGGAGCTGTTTTTT | CASSTPLGELFF
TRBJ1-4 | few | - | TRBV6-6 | TGTGCCCACCAGAGGGGAGGCACTAATGAAAAACTGTTTTTT | CAHQRGGTNEKLFF
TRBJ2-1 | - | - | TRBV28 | TGTGCCAGCAGTTTGGGTCTCGGGCAGTTCTTC | CASSLGLGQFF
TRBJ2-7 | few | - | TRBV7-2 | TGTGCCAGCAGCTTAAACGCGGGACCTGCCGAGCAGTACTTC | CASSLNAGPAEQYF
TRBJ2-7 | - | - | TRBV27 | TGTGCCAGCAGTTTATCGATGACAGCCTACGAGCAGTACTTC | CASSLSMTAYEQYF
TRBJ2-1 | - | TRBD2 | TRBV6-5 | TGTGCCAGCAGTCAGGACTTTAGCGGGAGTCGGTTCTTC | CASSQDFSGSRFF
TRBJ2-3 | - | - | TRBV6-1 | TGTGCCAGCACCCGACGAGCGCCTAGCACAGATACGCAGTATTTT | CASTRRAPSTDTQYF
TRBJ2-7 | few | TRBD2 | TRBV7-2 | TGTGCCAGCACCCCGCAGAGCGGGACCTACGAGCAGTACTTC | CASTPQSGTYEQYF